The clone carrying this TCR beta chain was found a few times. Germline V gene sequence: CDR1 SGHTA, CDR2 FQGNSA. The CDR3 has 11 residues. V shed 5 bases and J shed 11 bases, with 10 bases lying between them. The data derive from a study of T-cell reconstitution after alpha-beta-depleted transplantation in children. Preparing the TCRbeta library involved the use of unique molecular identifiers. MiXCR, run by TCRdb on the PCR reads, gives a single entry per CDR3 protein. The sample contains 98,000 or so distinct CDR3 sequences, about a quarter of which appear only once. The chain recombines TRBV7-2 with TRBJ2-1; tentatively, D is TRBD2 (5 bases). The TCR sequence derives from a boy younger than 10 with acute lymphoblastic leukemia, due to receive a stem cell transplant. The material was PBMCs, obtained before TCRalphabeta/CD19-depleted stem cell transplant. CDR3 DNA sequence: TGTGCCAGCAGCGTCCGGGATCAGCAGTTCTTC. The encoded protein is CASSVRDQQFF.